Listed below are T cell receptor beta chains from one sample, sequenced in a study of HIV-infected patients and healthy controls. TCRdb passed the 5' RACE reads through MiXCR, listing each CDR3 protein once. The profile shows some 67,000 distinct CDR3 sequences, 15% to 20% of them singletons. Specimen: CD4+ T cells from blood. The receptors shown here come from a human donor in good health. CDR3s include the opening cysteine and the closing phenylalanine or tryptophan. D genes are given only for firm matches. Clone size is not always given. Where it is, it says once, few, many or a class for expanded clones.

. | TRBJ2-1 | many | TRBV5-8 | CASSLGGGTDYNEQFF | TGTGCCAGCAGCTTGGGAGGCGGGACAGACTACAATGAGCAGTTCTTC
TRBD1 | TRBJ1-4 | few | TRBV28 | CASAPGQVNEKLFF | TGTGCCAGCGCTCCGGGACAGGTTAATGAAAAACTGTTTTTT
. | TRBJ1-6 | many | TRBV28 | CASSYNYNSPLHF | TGTGCCAGCAGTTACAACTATAATTCACCCCTCCACTTT
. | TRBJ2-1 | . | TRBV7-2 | CASSITDNEQFF | TGTGCCAGCTCAATTACTGACAATGAGCAGTTCTTC
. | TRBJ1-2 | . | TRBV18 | CASSQQAGKGYTF | TGTGCCAGCTCACAACAGGCAGGGAAAGGCTACACCTTC
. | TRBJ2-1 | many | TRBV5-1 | CASSPGRRNEQFF | TGCGCCAGCAGCCCGGGACGACGTAATGAGCAGTTCTTC
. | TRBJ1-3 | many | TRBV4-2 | CASSQSTGNTIYF | TGTGCCAGCAGCCAAAGTACTGGAAACACCATATATTTT
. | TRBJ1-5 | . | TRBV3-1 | CAESGPPQHF | TGTGCCGAAAGCGGCCCGCCCCAGCATTTT
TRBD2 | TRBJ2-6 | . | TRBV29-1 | CSVAAGSGFSGANVLTF | TGCAGCGTAGCAGCGGGATCAGGATTCTCTGGGGCCAACGTCCTGACTTTC
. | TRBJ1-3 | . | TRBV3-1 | CASSLASGNTIYF | TGTGCCAGCAGCCTGGCTTCTGGAAACACCATATATTTT
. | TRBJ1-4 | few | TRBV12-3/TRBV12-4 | CASTPGVLEKLFF | TGTGCCAGCACCCCCGGGGTTCTAGAAAAACTGTTTTTT
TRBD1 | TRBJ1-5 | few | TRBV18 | CASSQSGQGQPQHF | TGTGCCAGCTCACAATCCGGACAGGGTCAGCCCCAGCATTTT
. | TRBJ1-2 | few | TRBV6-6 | CASSYEGGMVYGYTF | TGTGCCAGCAGTTACGAAGGGGGTATGGTCTATGGCTACACCTTC
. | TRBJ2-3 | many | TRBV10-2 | CASRDWTDTQYF | TGCGCCAGCAGGGATTGGACAGATACGCAGTATTTT
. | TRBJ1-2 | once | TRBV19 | CASSPRAKQSLYNGYTF | TGTGCCAGTAGCCCCCGAGCAAAACAGAGCTTGTACAATGGCTACACCTTC
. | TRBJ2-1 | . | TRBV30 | CAWSQRTVEQFF | TGTGCCTGGAGTCAAAGGACTGTCGAGCAGTTCTTC
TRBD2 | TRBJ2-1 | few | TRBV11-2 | CASSRRGTSGGDNNEQFF | TGTGCCAGCAGCCGTCGAGGGACTAGCGGGGGGGATAACAATGAGCAGTTCTTC
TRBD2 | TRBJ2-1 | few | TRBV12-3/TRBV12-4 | CASSHRSAGGLVGNEQFF | TGTGCCAGCAGTCACCGGTCAGCGGGGGGGCTGGTGGGCAATGAGCAGTTCTTC
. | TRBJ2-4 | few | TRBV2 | CASSERNIAKNIQYF | TGTGCCAGCAGTGAACGGAACATAGCCAAAAACATTCAGTACTTC
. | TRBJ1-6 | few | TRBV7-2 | CASSLAAGLNSPLHF | TGTGCCAGCAGCTTAGCTGCAGGTCTAAATTCACCCCTCCACTTT
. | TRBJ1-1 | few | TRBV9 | CASSQLGTRTEAFF | TGTGCCAGCAGCCAACTGGGGACGAGGACTGAAGCTTTCTTT
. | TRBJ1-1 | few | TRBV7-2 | CASSFSTGLVTEAFF | TGTGCCAGCAGCTTCTCCACAGGGTTGGTCACTGAAGCTTTCTTT
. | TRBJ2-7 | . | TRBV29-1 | CSVVGPGQAYEQYF | TGCAGCGTTGTTGGCCCGGGACAAGCCTACGAGCAGTACTTC
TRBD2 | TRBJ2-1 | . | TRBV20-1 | CSGVAGGSYNEQFF | TGCAGTGGAGTAGCGGGGGGTTCCTACAATGAGCAGTTCTTC
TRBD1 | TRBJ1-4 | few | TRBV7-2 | CASSPQGRGLGEKLFF | TGTGCCAGCAGCCCACAAGGCAGGGGGCTTGGTGAAAAACTGTTTTTT
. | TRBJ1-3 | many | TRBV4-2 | CASSQDARDRSSGNTIYF | TGTGCCAGCAGCCAGGACGCCCGGGACCGTAGCTCTGGAAACACCATATATTTT
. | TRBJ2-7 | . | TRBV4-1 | CASSQERQSYEQYF | TGCGCCAGCAGCCAAGAGCGACAGTCCTACGAGCAGTACTTC
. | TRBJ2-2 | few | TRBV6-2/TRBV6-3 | CASSYSNANTGELFF | TGTGCCAGCAGTTACTCGAACGCGAACACCGGGGAGCTGTTTTTT
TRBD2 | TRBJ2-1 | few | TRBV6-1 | CASRRTSGGNNEQFF | TGTGCCAGCCGTAGGACTAGCGGGGGGAATAATGAGCAGTTCTTC
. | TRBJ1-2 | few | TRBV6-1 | CASSATRANYGYTF | TGTGCCAGCAGCGCGACAAGAGCTAACTATGGCTACACCTTC
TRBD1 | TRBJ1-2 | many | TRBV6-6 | CASSLGSQGEGYTF | TGTGCCAGCAGTTTGGGATCACAGGGGGAAGGCTACACCTTC
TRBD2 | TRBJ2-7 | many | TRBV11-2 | CASSPVAGYGEQYF | TGTGCCAGCAGCCCTGTAGCGGGATATGGCGAGCAGTACTTC
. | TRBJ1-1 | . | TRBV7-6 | CASSPGRGKPEAFF | TGTGCCAGCAGCCCGGGACGGGGTAAGCCTGAAGCTTTCTTT
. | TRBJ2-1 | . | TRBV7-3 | CDSSLLGVEQFF | TGTGACAGCAGCTTGTTGGGGGTTGAGCAGTTCTTC
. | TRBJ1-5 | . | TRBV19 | CASSQDGWIQPQHF | TGTGCCAGTAGCCAGGACGGTTGGATCCAGCCCCAGCATTTT
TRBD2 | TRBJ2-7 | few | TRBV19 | CASSNPNTLAGRWQEPYEQYF | TGTGCCAGTAGCAATCCTAATACCCTAGCGGGCCGCTGGCAGGAGCCTTACGAGCAGTACTTC
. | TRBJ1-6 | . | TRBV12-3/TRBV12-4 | CASRQRTYNSPLHF | TGTGCCAGCCGCCAAAGGACCTATAATTCACCCCTCCACTTT
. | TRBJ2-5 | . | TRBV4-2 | CASSQAVGLGETQYF | TGTGCCAGCAGCCAAGCGGTTGGGCTAGGAGAGACCCAGTACTTC
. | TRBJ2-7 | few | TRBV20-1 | CSATEPGLTYEQYF | TGCAGTGCTACGGAACCGGGACTCACCTACGAGCAGTACTTC
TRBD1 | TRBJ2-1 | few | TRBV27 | CASSWGTGGRNEQFF | TGTGCCAGCAGTTGGGGGACAGGGGGCCGCAATGAGCAGTTCTTC
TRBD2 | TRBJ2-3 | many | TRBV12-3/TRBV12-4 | CASSLVGSGRPRDTQYF | TGTGCCAGCAGTTTAGTCGGTAGCGGGAGGCCACGGGATACGCAGTATTTT
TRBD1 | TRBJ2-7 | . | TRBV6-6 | CASRPPSDRGTYEQYF | TGTGCCAGCAGACCCCCATCTGACAGGGGAACCTACGAGCAGTACTTC
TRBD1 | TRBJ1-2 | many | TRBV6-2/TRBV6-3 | CASSPRRTGVYGYTF | TGTGCCAGCAGTCCTCGAAGGACAGGTGTCTATGGCTACACCTTC
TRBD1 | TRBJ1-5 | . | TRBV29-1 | CSVVDRGPNQPQHF | TGCAGCGTTGTTGACAGGGGGCCCAATCAGCCCCAGCATTTT
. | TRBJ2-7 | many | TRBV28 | CASGLGGTYEQYF | TGTGCCAGCGGTTTAGGGGGGACCTACGAGCAGTACTTC
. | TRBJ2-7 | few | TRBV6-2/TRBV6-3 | CASSSPQFGVEQYF | TGTGCCAGCAGTTCGCCCCAGTTTGGGGTCGAGCAGTACTTC
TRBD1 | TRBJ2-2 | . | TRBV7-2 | CASSLGGQGTTGELFF | TGTGCCAGCAGCTTGGGGGGACAGGGGACCACCGGGGAGCTGTTTTTT
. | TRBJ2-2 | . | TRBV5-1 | CASSGTGIVSSNTGELFF | TGCGCCAGCAGCGGGACTGGAATAGTCAGCTCGAACACCGGGGAGCTGTTTTTT
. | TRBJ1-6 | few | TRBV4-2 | CASSQDRSSYNSPLHF | TGTGCCAGCAGCCAAGACAGGAGCTCCTATAATTCACCCCTCCACTTT
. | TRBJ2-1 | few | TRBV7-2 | CASSLFSNPIF | TGTGCCAGCAGCTTATTTAGCAACCCCATATTC
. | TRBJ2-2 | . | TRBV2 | CASRPQVTGELFF | TGTGCCAGCAGACCACAAGTCACCGGGGAGCTGTTTTTT
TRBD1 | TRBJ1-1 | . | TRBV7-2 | CASSSRGGGYTEAFF | TGTGCCAGCAGCTCCAGGGGGGGAGGGTACACTGAAGCTTTCTTT
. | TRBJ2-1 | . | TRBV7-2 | CASSSDPGAYNEQFF | TGTGCCAGCAGCTCAGACCCTGGGGCGTACAATGAGCAGTTCTTC
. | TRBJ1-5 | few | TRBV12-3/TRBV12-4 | CASRRGAGPQHF | TGTGCCTCCCGGAGGGGTGCGGGGCCCCAGCATTTT
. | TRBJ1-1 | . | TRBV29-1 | CSVHSELSEAFF | TGCAGCGTACACAGCGAACTTAGTGAAGCTTTCTTT
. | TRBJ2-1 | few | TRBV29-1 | CSVGGDYLNNEQFF | TGCAGCGTTGGGGGAGACTACCTGAACAATGAGCAGTTCTTC
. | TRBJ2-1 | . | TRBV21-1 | CASRKRGWSQEGLGEQFF | TGTGCCAGCAGGAAAAGGGGGTGGAGTCAAGAGGGGCTGGGTGAGCAGTTCTTC